This T cell receptor (beta chain) was found in a study of early T cells in non-severe SARS-CoV-2 infection. Using its own MiXCR run on the 5' RACE reads, TCRdb lists one record per CDR3 protein. The sample yields thousands of distinct CDR3 sequences, roughly 5% seen once. The CDR3 runs 15 residues. V gave up 2 bases and J gave up 2 bases; unmatched junction bases: 5. Per germline, CDR1 MDHEN and CDR2 SYDVKM. The sample holds many counts of this clonotype. Sequenced input: whole blood. This clonotype was obtained from an adult who was a healthcare worker with PCR-confirmed SARS-CoV-2 infection or an uninfected control (not recorded which). The chain couples TRBV28 to TRBJ2-5, with TRBD2 identical over 7 bases. The CDR3 DNA reads as TGTGCCAGCAGTTTAACGGGAGGTGGGCAAGAGACCCAGTACTTC. It yields the protein CASSLTGGGQETQYF. Drawing the rest from reference TRBV28 and TRBJ2-5, the complete variable domain is DVKVTQSSRYLVKRTGEKVFLECVQDMDHENMFWYRQDPGLGLRLIYFSYDVKMKEKGDIPEGYSVSREKKERFSLILESASTNQTSMYLCASSLTGGGQETQYFGPGTRLLVL.